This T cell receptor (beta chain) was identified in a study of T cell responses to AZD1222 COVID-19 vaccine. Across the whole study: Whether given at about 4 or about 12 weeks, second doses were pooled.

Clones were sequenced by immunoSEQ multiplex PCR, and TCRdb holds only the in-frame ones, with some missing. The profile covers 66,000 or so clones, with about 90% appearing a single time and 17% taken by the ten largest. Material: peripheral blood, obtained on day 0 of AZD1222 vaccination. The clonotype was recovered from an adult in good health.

The CDR3 protein is CASRVGPSGNTIYF. Written as DNA, the CDR3 is TGTGCCAGCAGAGTAGGTCCCTCTGGAAACACCATATATTTT. The rearrangement joins TRBV7-9 to TRBJ1-3; no reliable D call. V was cut by 6 bases and J by 0 bases, with 9 bases left in between. Germline V lookup: CDR1 SEHNR, CDR2 FQNEAQ (reference sequence). The CDR3 length is 14 residues.